This T cell receptor beta chain was captured by sequencing in a study of T cell responses to AZD1222 COVID-19 vaccine. Trimming took 3 bases from V and 2 from J, leaving 7 bases between them. The CDR3 runs 13 residues. CDR1 is PRHDT and CDR2 is FYEKMQ in the germline V gene (reference sequence). Comments on this clone: Its antigen is still unknown.

General study points: With dominance at 160-218 and 743-854, vaccine-associated CD4 TCRs spanned spike. The number of AZD1222 recipients seropositive at baseline was only five or six. There were mostly white British donors and more females than males, and clonal diversity was possibly underestimated.

Sequencing was performed with immunoSEQ multiplex PCR; in TCRdb, only in-frame clones are kept and a portion is missing. The data show 130,000 or so clones, 94% seen once. The rearrangement uses TRBV13 and TRBJ2-5; maybe TRBD2 (6 bases). The source of this sequence is an adult in good health. The sample here was peripheral blood, taken on day 0 of AZD1222 vaccination. The CDR3 DNA reads TGTGCCAGCAGCTTGGGGGGTCAAGAGACCCAGTACTTC. Protein sequence: CASSLGGQETQYF.